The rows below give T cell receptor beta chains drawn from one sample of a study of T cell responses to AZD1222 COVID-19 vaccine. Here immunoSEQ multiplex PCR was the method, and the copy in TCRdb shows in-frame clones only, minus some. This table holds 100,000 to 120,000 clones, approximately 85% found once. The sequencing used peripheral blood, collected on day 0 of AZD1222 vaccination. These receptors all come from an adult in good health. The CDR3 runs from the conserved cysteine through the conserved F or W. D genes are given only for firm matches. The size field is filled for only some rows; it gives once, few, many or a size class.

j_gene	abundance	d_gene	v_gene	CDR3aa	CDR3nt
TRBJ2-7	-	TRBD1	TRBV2	CASNGQGLYEQYF	TGTGCCAGTAATGGACAGGGCCTCTACGAGCAGTACTTC
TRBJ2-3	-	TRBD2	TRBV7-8	CASSTSAGSTDTQYF	TGTGCCAGCAGCACCTCAGCGGGGAGCACAGATACGCAGTATTTT
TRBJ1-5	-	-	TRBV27	CASSPRVSNQPQHF	TGTGCCAGTTCACCCAGGGTCAGCAATCAGCCCCAGCATTTT
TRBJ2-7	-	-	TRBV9	CASSVASSAYGYEQYF	TGTGCCAGCAGCGTAGCTTCGAGCGCTTACGGCTACGAGCAGTACTTC
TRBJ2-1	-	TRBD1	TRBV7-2	CASSSWTGRNEQFF	TGTGCCAGCAGCTCGTGGACAGGGAGGAATGAGCAGTTCTTC
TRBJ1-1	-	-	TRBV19	CASSILGSTEAFF	TGTGCCAGTAGTATTTTGGGGAGCACTGAAGCTTTCTTT
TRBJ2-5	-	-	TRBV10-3	CAISPPLATQETQYF	TGTGCCATCAGCCCCCCGCTAGCGACCCAAGAGACCCAGTACTTC
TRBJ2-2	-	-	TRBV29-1	CSVKTDDVFTGELFF	TGCAGCGTTAAAACAGACGATGTATTCACCGGGGAGCTGTTTTTT
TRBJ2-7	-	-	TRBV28	CASSLQGSYEQYF	TGTGCCAGCAGTTTACAGGGGTCCTACGAGCAGTACTTC
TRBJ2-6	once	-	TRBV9	CASSVGNRISGANVLTF	TGTGCCAGCAGCGTAGGGAACAGAATCTCTGGGGCCAACGTCCTGACTTTC
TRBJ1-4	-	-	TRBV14	CASSRRLWEKLFF	TGTGCCAGCAGCCGAAGACTTTGGGAAAAACTGTTTTTT
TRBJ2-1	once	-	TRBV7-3	CASSLSSGNEQFF	TGTGCCAGCAGCTTAAGCTCCGGAAATGAGCAGTTCTTC
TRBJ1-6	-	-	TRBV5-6	CASFRGWQLNSPLHF	TGTGCCAGTTTTAGGGGGTGGCAGTTGAATTCACCCCTCCACTTT
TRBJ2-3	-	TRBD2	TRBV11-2	CASSLTSAGGPADTQYF	TGTGCCAGCAGCTTAACCTCAGCGGGAGGACCAGCAGATACGCAGTATTTT
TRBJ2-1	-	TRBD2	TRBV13	CASSLGLAGGNEQFF	TGTGCCAGCAGCTTGGGACTAGCGGGGGGGAATGAGCAGTTCTTC
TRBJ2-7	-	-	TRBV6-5	CASSTTGTSFEQYF	TGTGCCAGCAGTACCACCGGGACTTCCTTCGAGCAGTACTTC
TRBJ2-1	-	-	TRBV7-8	CASSLRGNSLTYNEQFF	TGTGCCAGCAGCTTAAGGGGCAACTCTCTAACCTACAATGAGCAGTTCTTC
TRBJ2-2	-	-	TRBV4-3	CASRVAISSNTGELFF	TGCGCCAGCAGGGTGGCGATCTCCTCGAACACCGGGGAGCTGTTTTTT
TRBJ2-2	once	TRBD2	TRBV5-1	CASSIAGAIGELFF	TGCGCCAGCAGTATAGCGGGAGCCATCGGGGAGCTGTTTTTT
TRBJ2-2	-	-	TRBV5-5	CASSLLSSTSGTGELFF	TGTGCCAGCAGCTTGTTATCTAGCACCTCGGGCACCGGGGAGCTGTTTTTT
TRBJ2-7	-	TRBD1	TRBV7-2	CASSLNHGTGGEQYF	TGTGCCAGCAGCTTAAATCACGGGACAGGGGGAGAGCAGTACTTC
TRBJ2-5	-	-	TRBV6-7	CASSFPILEERKETQYF	TGTGCCAGCAGTTTCCCCATTCTAGAAGAGCGGAAAGAGACCCAGTACTTC
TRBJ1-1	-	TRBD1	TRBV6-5	CASSYGDRGNTEAFF	TGTGCCAGCAGTTACGGGGACAGGGGGAACACTGAAGCTTTCTTT
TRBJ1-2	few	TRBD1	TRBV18	CASSVPRGFGYTF	TGTGCCAGCTCGGTCCCCAGGGGGTTTGGCTACACCTTC
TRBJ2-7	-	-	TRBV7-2	CASSVSSYEQYF	TGTGCCAGCAGCGTTAGCTCCTACGAGCAGTACTTC
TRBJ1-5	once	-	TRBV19	CATQSPGRIDQPQHF	TGTGCCACCCAATCACCGGGCAGGATCGATCAGCCCCAGCATTTT
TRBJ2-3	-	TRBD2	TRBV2	CASVGTRRYASTDTQYF	TGTGCCAGCGTCGGGACTAGGCGATATGCTAGCACAGATACGCAGTATTTT
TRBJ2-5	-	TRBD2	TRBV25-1	CASSERGRDTQYF	TGTGCCAGCAGTGAACGGGGGAGGGATACCCAGTACTTC
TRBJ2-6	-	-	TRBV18	CASSPLGSFHSGANVLTF	TGTGCCAGCTCACCTTTGGGCAGCTTCCACTCTGGGGCCAACGTCCTGACTTTC
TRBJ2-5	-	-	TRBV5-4	CASSLARGGETQYF	TGTGCCAGCAGCTTGGCCCGGGGCGGAGAGACCCAGTACTTC
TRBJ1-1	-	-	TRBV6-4	CASSASANTEAFF	TGTGCCAGCAGTGCTTCAGCGAACACTGAAGCTTTCTTT
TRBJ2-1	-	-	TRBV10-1	CASSESLLGTQFF	TGCGCCAGCAGTGAGTCATTGTTGGGTACGCAGTTCTTC
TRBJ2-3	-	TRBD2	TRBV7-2	CASSLGWRGRVDTDTQYF	TGTGCCAGCAGCTTAGGATGGCGGGGGAGGGTAGACACAGATACGCAGTATTTT
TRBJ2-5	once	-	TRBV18	CASSQTGFQETQYF	TGTGCCAGCTCCCAGACAGGTTTTCAAGAGACCCAGTACTTC
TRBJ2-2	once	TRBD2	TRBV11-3	CASSSRMGGRTTGELFF	TGTGCCAGCAGCTCGAGAATGGGCGGGAGGACCACCGGGGAGCTGTTTTTT
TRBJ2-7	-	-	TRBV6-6	CASGRASYEQYF	TGTGCCAGTGGACGGGCTAGCTACGAGCAGTACTTC
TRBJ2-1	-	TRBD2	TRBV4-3	CASSQVVAGGPLNEQFF	TGCGCCAGCAGCCAAGTAGTAGCGGGAGGGCCGCTGAATGAGCAGTTCTTC
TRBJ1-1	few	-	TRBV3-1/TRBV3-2	CASSPHRHMNTEAFF	TGTGCCAGCAGCCCGCACAGGCACATGAACACTGAAGCTTTCTTT
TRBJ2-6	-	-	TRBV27	CASSARGAWNGANVLTF	TGTGCCAGCAGTGCCAGGGGGGCTTGGAATGGGGCCAACGTCCTGACTTTC
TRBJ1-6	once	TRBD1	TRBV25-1	CASRGDRANSPLHF	TGTGCCAGCAGGGGGGACAGGGCCAATTCACCCCTCCACTTT